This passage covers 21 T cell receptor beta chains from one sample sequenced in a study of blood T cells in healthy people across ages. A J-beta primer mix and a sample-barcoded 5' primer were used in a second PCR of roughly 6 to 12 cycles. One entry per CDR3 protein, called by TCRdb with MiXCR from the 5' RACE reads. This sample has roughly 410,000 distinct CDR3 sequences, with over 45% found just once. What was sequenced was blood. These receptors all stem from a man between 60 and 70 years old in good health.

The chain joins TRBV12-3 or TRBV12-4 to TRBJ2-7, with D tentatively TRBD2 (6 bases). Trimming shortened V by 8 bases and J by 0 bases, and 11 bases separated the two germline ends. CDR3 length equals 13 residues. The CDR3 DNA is TGTGCCAGCGGAGTAGCGGACTCCTACGAGCAGTACTTC. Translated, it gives CASGVADSYEQYF.

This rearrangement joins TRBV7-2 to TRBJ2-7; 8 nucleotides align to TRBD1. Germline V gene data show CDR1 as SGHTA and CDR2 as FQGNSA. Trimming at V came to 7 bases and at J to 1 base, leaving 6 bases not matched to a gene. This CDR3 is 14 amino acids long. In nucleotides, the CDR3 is TGTGCCAGCAACCCCCGGGACAGGTCCTACGAGCAGTACTTC. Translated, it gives CASNPRDRSYEQYF.

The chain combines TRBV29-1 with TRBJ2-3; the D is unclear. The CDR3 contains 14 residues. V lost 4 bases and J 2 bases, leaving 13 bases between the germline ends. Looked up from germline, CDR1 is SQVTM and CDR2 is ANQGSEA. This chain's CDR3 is CSVGPALITDTQYF. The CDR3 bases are TGCAGCGTTGGCCCAGCCCTAATCACAGATACGCAGTATTTT.

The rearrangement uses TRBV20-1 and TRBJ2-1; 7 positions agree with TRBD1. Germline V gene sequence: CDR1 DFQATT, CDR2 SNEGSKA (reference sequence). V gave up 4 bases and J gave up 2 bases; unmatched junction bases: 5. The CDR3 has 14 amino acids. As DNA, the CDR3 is TGCAGTGCTAACAGGGGCGCCCCCTACAATGAGCAGTTCTTC. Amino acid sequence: CSANRGAPYNEQFF.

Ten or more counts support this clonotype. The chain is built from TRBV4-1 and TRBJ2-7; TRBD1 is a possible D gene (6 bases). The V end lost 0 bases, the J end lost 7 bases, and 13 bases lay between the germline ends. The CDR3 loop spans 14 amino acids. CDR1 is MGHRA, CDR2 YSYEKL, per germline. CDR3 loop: CASSQDGNTGEQYF. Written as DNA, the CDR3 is TGCGCCAGCAGCCAAGATGGGAATACAGGGGAGCAGTACTTC.

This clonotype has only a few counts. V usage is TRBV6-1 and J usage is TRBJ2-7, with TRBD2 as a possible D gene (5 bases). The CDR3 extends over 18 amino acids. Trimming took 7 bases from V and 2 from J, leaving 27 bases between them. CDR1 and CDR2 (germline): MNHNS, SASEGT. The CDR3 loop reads CASMVSPPTYGGPYEQYF. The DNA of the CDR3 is TGTGCCAGCATGGTGAGCCCGCCGACGTATGGAGGACCCTACGAGCAGTACTTC.

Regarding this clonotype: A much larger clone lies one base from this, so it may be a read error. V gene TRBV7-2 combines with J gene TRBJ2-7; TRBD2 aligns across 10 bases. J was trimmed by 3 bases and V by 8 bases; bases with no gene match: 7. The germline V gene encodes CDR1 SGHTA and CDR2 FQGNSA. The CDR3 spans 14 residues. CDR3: CASCVGLAVYEQYF. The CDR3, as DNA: TGTGCCAGCTGCGTCGGACTAGCGGTCTACGAGCAGTACTTC.

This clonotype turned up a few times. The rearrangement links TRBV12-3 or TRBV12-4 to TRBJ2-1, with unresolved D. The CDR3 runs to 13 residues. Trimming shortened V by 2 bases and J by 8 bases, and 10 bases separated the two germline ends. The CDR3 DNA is TGTGCCAGCAGTTTAAGGCAGGCGGATGAGCAGTTCTTC. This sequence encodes CASSLRQADEQFF.

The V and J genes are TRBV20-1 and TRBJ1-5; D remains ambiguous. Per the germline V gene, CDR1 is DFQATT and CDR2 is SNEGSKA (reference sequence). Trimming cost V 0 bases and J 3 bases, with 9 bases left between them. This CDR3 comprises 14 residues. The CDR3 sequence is CSARDPNNNQPQHF. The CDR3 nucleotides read TGCAGTGCTAGAGATCCCAATAACAATCAGCCCCAGCATTTT.

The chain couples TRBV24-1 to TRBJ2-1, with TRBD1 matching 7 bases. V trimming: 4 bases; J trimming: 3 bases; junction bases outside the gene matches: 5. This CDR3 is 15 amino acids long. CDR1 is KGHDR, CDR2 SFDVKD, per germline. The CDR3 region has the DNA TGTGCCACCAGTGACACCGGGACAGACTACAATGAGCAGTTCTTC. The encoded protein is CATSDTGTDYNEQFF.

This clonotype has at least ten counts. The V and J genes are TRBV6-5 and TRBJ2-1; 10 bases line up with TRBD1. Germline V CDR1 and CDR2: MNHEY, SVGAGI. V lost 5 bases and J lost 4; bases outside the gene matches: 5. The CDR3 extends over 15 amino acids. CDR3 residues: CASSGDRGKYNEQFF. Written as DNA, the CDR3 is TGTGCCAGCAGTGGGGACAGGGGTAAATACAATGAGCAGTTCTTC.

This CDR3 reads CAWSLTGQGAGGANVLTF. CDR3 nucleotide sequence: TGTGCCTGGAGCCTAACTGGACAGGGGGCAGGTGGGGCCAACGTCCTGACTTTC. This sequence joins TRBV30 and TRBJ2-6; 11 positions agree with TRBD1. The CDR3 runs to 18 residues. Per germline, CDR1 GTSNPN and CDR2 SVGIG (reference sequence). The V gene end was trimmed by 3 bases and the J gene end by 3 bases; junction bases not matched to a gene: 10.

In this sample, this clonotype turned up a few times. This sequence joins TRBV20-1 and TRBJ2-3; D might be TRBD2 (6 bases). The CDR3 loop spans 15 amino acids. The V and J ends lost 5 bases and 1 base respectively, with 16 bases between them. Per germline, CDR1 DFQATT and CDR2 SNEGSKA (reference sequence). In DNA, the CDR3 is TGCAGTGCTCCCCCCACAGGAGGGGGCACAGATACGCAGTATTTT. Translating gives CSAPPTGGGTDTQYF.

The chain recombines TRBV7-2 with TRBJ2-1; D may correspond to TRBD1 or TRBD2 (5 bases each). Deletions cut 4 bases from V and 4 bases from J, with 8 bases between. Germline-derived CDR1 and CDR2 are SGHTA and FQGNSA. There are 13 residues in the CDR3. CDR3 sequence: CASSYGAYNEQFF. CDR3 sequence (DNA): TGTGCCAGCAGCTACGGGGCATACAATGAGCAGTTCTTC.

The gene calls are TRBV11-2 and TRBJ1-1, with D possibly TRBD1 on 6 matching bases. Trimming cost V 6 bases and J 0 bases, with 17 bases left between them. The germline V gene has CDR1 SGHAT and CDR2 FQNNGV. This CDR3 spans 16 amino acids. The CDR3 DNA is TGTGCCAGCAGGTACACAGGGAACAAAATGAACACTGAAGCTTTCTTT. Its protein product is CASRYTGNKMNTEAFF.

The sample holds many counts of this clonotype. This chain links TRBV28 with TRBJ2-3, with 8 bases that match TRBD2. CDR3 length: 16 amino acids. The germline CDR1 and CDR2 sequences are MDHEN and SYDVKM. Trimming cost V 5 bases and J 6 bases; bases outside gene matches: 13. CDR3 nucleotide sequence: TGTGCCAGCAGTGGGGTCGTGCGGGGGGAGGTTGATACGCAGTATTTT. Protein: CASSGVVRGEVDTQYF.

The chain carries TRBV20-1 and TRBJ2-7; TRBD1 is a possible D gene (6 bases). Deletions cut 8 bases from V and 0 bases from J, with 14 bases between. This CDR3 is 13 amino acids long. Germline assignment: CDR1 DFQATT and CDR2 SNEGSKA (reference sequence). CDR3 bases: TGCAGTCCTACGGACAGATCCTCCTACGAGCAGTACTTC. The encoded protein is CSPTDRSSYEQYF.

In DNA, the CDR3 is TGTGCCACCAGCAGAGATGTGGCAGGGCACTCACCCCTCCACTTT. It codes for CATSRDVAGHSPLHF. The chain carries TRBV15 and TRBJ1-6; a weak D match, TRBD1 (5 bases). In germline, CDR1 is LNHNV, CDR2 YYDKDF (reference sequence). Trimming removed 0 bases from V and 10 bases from J, with 13 bases in between. The CDR3 is 15 amino acids.

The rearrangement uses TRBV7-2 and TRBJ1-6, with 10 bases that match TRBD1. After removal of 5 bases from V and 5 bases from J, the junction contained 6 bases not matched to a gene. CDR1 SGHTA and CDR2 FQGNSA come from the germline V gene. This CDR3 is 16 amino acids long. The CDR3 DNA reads TGTGCCAGCAGCCGGGACAGGGGAAGGGATAATTCACCCCTCCACTTT. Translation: CASSRDRGRDNSPLHF.

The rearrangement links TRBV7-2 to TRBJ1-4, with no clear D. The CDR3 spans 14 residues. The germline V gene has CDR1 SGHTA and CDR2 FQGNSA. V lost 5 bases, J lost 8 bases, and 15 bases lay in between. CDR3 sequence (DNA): TGTGCCAGCAGCCCGGCGCGATTTGCCGAAAAACTGTTTTTT. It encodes CASSPARFAEKLFF.

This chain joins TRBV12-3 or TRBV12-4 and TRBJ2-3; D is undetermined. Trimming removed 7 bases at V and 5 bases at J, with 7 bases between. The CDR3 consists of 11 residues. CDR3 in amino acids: CASILRDTQYF. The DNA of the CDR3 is TGTGCCAGCATCCTCCGAGATACGCAGTATTTT.